These T cell receptor beta chains were read from a single sample in a study of cytomegalovirus exposure and HLA in healthy donors. The protocol was immunoSEQ multiplex PCR, while the TCRdb copy is restricted to in-frame clones and leaves out a portion. The top ten clones hold around 10% of a sample with about 78,000 clones, 72% of them seen once. Sequenced input: PBMCs. These receptors all stem from a woman between 35 and 50 years old in good health and CMV-seropositive. The CDR3 runs from the conserved cysteine through the conserved F or W.

v_call: TRBV5-1
j_call: TRBJ2-2
cdr3_aa: CASSLLAGSPGELFF

v_call: TRBV6-5
j_call: TRBJ2-7
cdr3_aa: CASSYSWTGPSYEQYF

v_call: TRBV5-1
j_call: TRBJ2-3
cdr3_aa: CASSLDRAVTDTQYF

v_call: TRBV6-5
j_call: TRBJ1-5
cdr3_aa: CASSYSPGQNQPQHF

v_call: TRBV6-1
j_call: TRBJ2-7
cdr3_aa: CASSDQGALSYEQYF

v_call: TRBV9
j_call: TRBJ2-3
cdr3_aa: CASSPKGWGADTQYF

v_call: TRBV5-5
j_call: TRBJ1-2
cdr3_aa: CASSTRDSYGYTF

v_call: TRBV18
j_call: TRBJ1-3
cdr3_aa: CASSPEGGPSGNTIYF

v_call: TRBV27
j_call: TRBJ1-1
cdr3_aa: CASSLRGRPEAFF

v_call: TRBV6-1
j_call: TRBJ1-5
cdr3_aa: CASSDYSNQPQHF

v_call: TRBV9
j_call: TRBJ1-6
cdr3_aa: CASTQGLDNSPLHF

v_call: TRBV30
j_call: TRBJ1-1
cdr3_aa: CAWSVSRGGQGYTEAFF

v_call: TRBV7-8
j_call: TRBJ2-7
cdr3_aa: CASSLVGASATQGYEQYF

v_call: TRBV6-6
j_call: TRBJ2-3
cdr3_aa: CASSYARDRGPDTQYF

v_call: TRBV7-2
j_call: TRBJ1-3
cdr3_aa: CASSTRTGGSGNTIYF

v_call: TRBV5-1
j_call: TRBJ2-5
cdr3_aa: CASSSVAGVKETQYF

v_call: TRBV13
j_call: TRBJ2-7
cdr3_aa: CASSLGAQGMVPYEQYF

v_call: TRBV6-5
j_call: TRBJ2-2
cdr3_aa: CASEGERNTGELFF

v_call: TRBV7-9
j_call: TRBJ2-1
cdr3_aa: CASSLETTYNEQFF

v_call: TRBV28
j_call: TRBJ2-3
cdr3_aa: CASSPPSTDTQYF

v_call: TRBV7-9
j_call: TRBJ2-5
cdr3_aa: CASSLAGVETQYF

v_call: TRBV30
j_call: TRBJ1-3
cdr3_aa: CAWTPFIRGLGNTIYF

v_call: TRBV18
j_call: TRBJ1-3
cdr3_aa: CASSPKAGNSGNTIYF